These 3 T cell receptor beta chains came from one sample sequenced in a study of post-analysis software for immune sequencing data (dated by TCRdb to between 2014 and 2017). What the authors observed across the whole study: Significantly higher frequencies in patients than in controls were found for five or six TRBV segments, including TRBV5-6, TRBV5-1 and TRBV20-1.

The antigens these receptors bind are not known. The library was made by PCR. The sequencer was an Illumina HiSeq 2500. To reduce PCR and sequencing biases, unique molecular identifiers were incorporated into the TCR beta cDNA libraries. TCRdb trimmed public reads at Q25 via fastp, called clones via MiXCR and kept in-frame beta chains. A single entry per CDR3 protein holds the most common genes and DNA from its merged rows. The sample contains around 190,000 distinct CDR3 sequences, 25% to 35% of them found a single time. The ten largest make up 3% to 3.5% of the sample. Source material: blood. These receptors were collected from a girl aged 2-17 years with multiple sclerosis.

V gene TRBV14 combines with J gene TRBJ2-1; the match to TRBD2 covers 10 bases. The junction had 8 bases not matched to a gene; V was cut back by 0 bases and J by 6 bases. The CDR3 spans 17 residues. The germline gives CDR1 SGHDN, CDR2 FVKESK. The CDR3: CASSQELRPSGSNEQFF. CDR3 nucleotide sequence: TGTGCCAGCAGCCAAGAATTACGGCCTAGCGGGAGCAATGAGCAGTTCTTC.

V usage is TRBV25-1 and J usage is TRBJ2-1, with unresolved D. Germline CDR1 reads MGHDK; CDR2 reads SYGVNS. V shed 2 bases and J shed 4 bases, with 6 bases lying between them. The CDR3 spans 13 residues. The CDR3 coding sequence is TGTGCCAGCAGTGAAAGCAGGTACAATGAGCAGTTCTTC. Residues: CASSESRYNEQFF.

This clonotype occurred a few times. The chain joins TRBV6-2 or TRBV6-3 to TRBJ1-1, with no clear D. The V gene's germline CDR1 is MNHEY and CDR2 SVGEGT. Trimming pared 5 bases from V and 4 bases from J, leaving 11 bases between. This CDR3 has 13 amino acids. DNA for the CDR3: TGTGCCAGCAGTAAAACTAGACTCACTGAAGCTTTCTTT. Encoded protein: CASSKTRLTEAFF.